This paragraph covers one T cell receptor (beta chain) sequence. The sample comes from a study of blood T cell repertoires in COVID-19. Study details: Samples taken during acute and convalescent COVID-19 were collected in the United States, Italy and Spain. Sample material is recorded as cDNA or gDNA derived from T cells, B-cell-depleted T cells, or PBMCs.

Methods used by the authors: From reference gene primer amplification, estimates of nucleated cell counts were derived. The repertoire was sequenced with immunoSEQ multiplex PCR; TCRdb's copy has only in-frame clones and lacks some. Clone size and V and J calls were adopted from that table, with D and trimming inferred from the DNA. This repertoire shows some 110,000 clones, less than 85% found once; its top ten account for about 2.7%. This CDR3 is 15 amino acids long. Germline V gene data show CDR1 as MNHEY and CDR2 as SVGAGI. V was clipped by 6 bases and J by 0 bases; unmatched bases: 5. The sequenced material came from peripheral blood. The clonotype was recovered from a man aged 45-65 years with acute or convalescent COVID-19. This rearrangement joins TRBV6-5 to TRBJ2-7; 10 bases align to TRBD2. CDR3 amino acids: CASRDRTSGSYEQYF. The CDR3 coding sequence is TGTGCCAGCAGAGACCGGACTAGCGGCTCCTACGAGCAGTACTTC.